Below, 25 T cell receptor beta chains from the same sample are listed, as sequenced in a study of blood T cells in healthy people across ages. Using a J-beta primer mix together with a sample-barcoded 5' primer, a second PCR was run for roughly 6 to 11 cycles. TCRdb fed the 5' RACE reads into MiXCR, producing one record per CDR3 protein. The sample includes about 670,000 distinct CDR3 sequences, more than 45% of them seen just once. The sequenced sample consisted of blood. The receptors were gathered from a woman of 80 years or more in good health.

There are many counts of this clonotype. V usage is TRBV5-1 and J usage is TRBJ2-1; D is possibly TRBD2 (5 bases). CDR1 and CDR2 from the germline V gene are SGHRS and YFSETQ. V was pared by 3 bases and J by 0 bases, with 13 bases between. CDR3 size: 16 residues. The DNA for the CDR3 is TGCGCCAGCAGCTATAGAGCGGAAAGCTCCTACAATGAGCAGTTCTTC. Amino acid sequence: CASSYRAESSYNEQFF. Together with reference TRBV5-1 and TRBJ2-1, the CDR3 gives the full variable domain: KAGVTQTPRYLIKTRGQQVTLSCSPISGHRSVSWYQQTPGQGLQFLFEYFSETQRNKGNFPGRFSGRQFSNSRSEMNVSTLELGDSALYLCASSYRAESSYNEQFFGPGTRLTVL.

This clonotype was detected ten times or more. The chain couples TRBV7-2 to TRBJ1-1, with D tentatively TRBD1 (5 bases). This CDR3 spans 14 amino acids. Trimming shortened V by 5 bases and J by 4 bases, and 14 bases separated the two germline ends. Germline CDR1 and CDR2: SGHTA and FQGNSA. CDR3 nucleotide sequence: TGTGCCAGCAGCCCGAGGACAATTGGCACTGAAGCTTTCTTT. This gives the protein CASSPRTIGTEAFF.

This clonotype was observed at least ten times. The chain employs TRBV7-6 and TRBJ2-7; D uncertain. CDR1 and CDR2 from the germline V gene are SGHVS and FNYEAQ. V was shortened by 0 bases and J by 6 bases, with 18 bases between the two germline ends. The CDR3 runs to 16 residues. CDR3 residues: CASSLATVFLGCEQYF. CDR3 in DNA: TGTGCCAGCAGCTTAGCAACCGTCTTTTTAGGGTGCGAGCAGTACTTC.

Regarding this clonotype: A much larger clone sits a single nucleotide away, making a read error possible. The V call is TRBV6-1, the J call TRBJ2-3; D not certain. This CDR3 region has 13 residues. Deletions cut 11 bases from V and 4 bases from J, with 16 bases between. CDR1 is MNHNS, CDR2 SASEGT, per germline. The CDR3 DNA sequence: TGTGCCGGCAAGCGATATTTCGCAGATACGCAGTATTTT. It translates to CAGKRYFADTQYF.

At least ten counts were recorded for this clonotype. V is TRBV7-9 and J is TRBJ2-5; the match to TRBD2 covers 11 bases. This CDR3 has 15 amino acids. Per the germline V gene, CDR1 is SEHNR and CDR2 is FQNEAQ (reference sequence). With V trimmed by 0 bases and J by 3 bases, 0 bases remained unmatched. The CDR3 DNA is TGTGCCAGCAGCTTAGCGACTAGCGGGGAAGAGACCCAGTACTTC. Translation: CASSLATSGEETQYF.

There are a few counts of this clonotype. The gene calls are TRBV14 and TRBJ2-7, with 9 bases lining up with TRBD1. This CDR3 has 15 residues. With V trimmed by 5 bases and J by 5 bases, 10 bases remained unmatched. The V gene's germline CDR1 is SGHDN and CDR2 FVKESK. The CDR3 bases are TGTGCCAGCAGCTTTACAGGGGGCGCGAGCAACGAGCAGTACTTC. Translating it yields CASSFTGGASNEQYF.

The V call is TRBV5-1, the J call TRBJ1-5, with a possible D match to TRBD1 (6 bases). V lost 4 bases and J 6 bases, leaving 14 bases between the germline ends. Germline loops: CDR1 SGHRS, CDR2 YFSETQ. The CDR3 is 14 amino acids. CDR3 sequence: CASSLTGSGQPQHF. CDR3 sequence (DNA): TGCGCCAGCAGCCTAACAGGGAGCGGTCAGCCCCAGCATTTT.

This clonotype has only a few counts. The V call is TRBV5-1, the J call TRBJ2-1; D remains ambiguous. CDR1 is SGHRS and CDR2 is YFSETQ in the germline V gene. V was shortened by 4 bases and J by 4 bases, with 12 bases between the two germline ends. The CDR3 runs 14 residues. The CDR3 reads CASSEGQVYNEQFF. The DNA for the CDR3 is TGCGCCAGCAGCGAAGGGCAGGTGTACAATGAGCAGTTCTTC.

The CDR3 protein is CASSIGASGGTSSYNEQYF. For the CDR3, the DNA is TGTGCCAGTAGTATAGGGGCCAGCGGGGGAACCTCTTCCTACAATGAGCAGTACTTC. The chain has TRBV19 and TRBJ2-1; 8 bases align to TRBD2. The assigned J gene may be wrong: the sequence end matches TRBJ2-7 better. Germline CDR1 reads LNHDA; CDR2 reads SQIVND (reference sequence). The CDR3 contains 19 residues.

The chain joins TRBV6-1 to TRBJ1-2; no firm D call. The CDR3 runs 18 residues. V dropped 6 bases and J dropped 4 bases, with 27 bases sitting between them. Per the germline V gene, CDR1 is MNHNS and CDR2 is SASEGT. CDR3 protein: CASSNLLVAGSRGYGYTF. The DNA of the CDR3 is TGTGCCAGCAGCAACCTATTGGTGGCAGGCTCAAGAGGCTATGGCTACACCTTC.

This clonotype was seen repeatedly, ten times or more. The V gene is TRBV29-1, the J gene TRBJ2-1; maybe TRBD1 (5 bases). This CDR3 has 14 residues. Trimming removed 6 bases from V and 5 bases from J, with 17 bases in between. CDR1 and CDR2 (germline): SQVTM, ANQGSEA. CDR3 protein: CSVRRPGQNNEQFF. The CDR3 region has the DNA TGCAGCGTCCGCCGGCCAGGGCAAAACAATGAGCAGTTCTTC.

Points on this clonotype: A read error is possible here, since a much larger clone lies one base away. The rearrangement uses TRBV7-2 and TRBJ1-5; D is unresolved. CDR3 length: 13 residues. V was clipped by 5 bases and J by 9 bases, with 14 bases between them. In germline, CDR1 is SGHTA, CDR2 FQGNSA. DNA of the CDR3: TGTGCCAGCAGCGCTCAGGAGCCTCGGCCCCAGCATTTT. It yields the protein CASSAQEPRPQHF.

This clonotype occurred once. A read error is possible here, since a much larger clone lies one base away. The CDR3 sequence is CASSLQRGGRHNEQFF. In DNA, the CDR3 is TGTGCCAGCAGTCTTCAGCGGGGGGGCCGGCACAATGAGCAGTTCTTC. The chain combines TRBV28 with TRBJ2-1; 10 nucleotides line up with TRBD2. Germline loops: CDR1 MDHEN, CDR2 SYDVKM. CDR3 length: 16 amino acids. Trimming removed 5 bases from V and 5 bases from J; junction bases left unmatched: 9.

There are many counts of this clonotype. This sequence joins TRBV9 and TRBJ1-2; 7 positions match TRBD1. V was pared by 1 base and J by 10 bases, with 10 bases of the junction left unmatched. Germline V gene sequence: CDR1 SGDLS, CDR2 YYNGEE. The CDR3 is 14 amino acids. CDR3 in DNA: TGTGCCAGCAGCGTATCCGGGACAGCACATGACTACACCTTC. Translating it yields CASSVSGTAHDYTF.

Concerning this clonotype: A much larger clonotype is one base distant, so this may be a read error. V is TRBV20-1 and J is TRBJ2-1, with 12 bases matching TRBD2. The CDR3 runs to 13 residues. Germline CDR1 DFQATT, CDR2 SNEGSKA (reference sequence). The V gene end was trimmed by 6 bases and the J gene end by 6 bases; junction bases not matched to a gene: 3. CDR3: CSAVLAGGNEQFF. The CDR3 bases are TGCAGTGCAGTACTAGCGGGAGGCAATGAGCAGTTCTTC.

This clonotype was observed a few times. The V gene is TRBV7-7, the J gene TRBJ2-2; the D gene is possibly TRBD1 (5 bases). Germline assignment: CDR1 SSHAT and CDR2 FNYEAQ (reference sequence). The CDR3 is 14 residues long. V was shortened by 6 bases and J by 6 bases, with 14 bases between the two germline ends. CDR3 amino acids: CASRLEGAAGELFF. CDR3 nucleotide sequence: TGTGCCAGCAGACTCGAAGGGGCGGCCGGGGAGCTGTTTTTT.

A single count supports this clonotype. The chain employs TRBV2 and TRBJ1-5; 7 bases are a match to TRBD1. This CDR3 comprises 15 residues. Germline CDR1 and CDR2: SNHLY and FYNNEI. V trimming: 6 bases; J trimming: 5 bases; junction bases outside the gene matches: 10. The CDR3 protein is CASSADRERHQPQHF. DNA of the CDR3: TGTGCCAGCAGCGCCGACAGGGAGCGGCATCAGCCCCAGCATTTT.

In the case of this clonotype: Just one base apart from a much larger clone, this may be a read error. The V gene is TRBV3-1, the J gene TRBJ2-7, with D possibly being TRBD2 (6 bases). Germline CDR1 reads LGHDT; CDR2 reads YNNKEL (reference sequence). V lost 4 bases and J 12 bases, leaving 22 bases between the germline ends. This CDR3 spans 14 amino acids. The CDR3, as DNA: TGTGCCAGCAGCCGAGGGACTCCCCGAGAGACCCGGTACTTC. It is translated as CASSRGTPRETRYF.

The chain carries TRBV12-3 or TRBV12-4 and TRBJ2-1, with D tentatively TRBD2 (5 bases). V gave up 3 bases and J gave up 5 bases, with 14 bases separating them. The length of the CDR3 is 15 residues. The CDR3 nucleotides read TGTGCCAGCAGTTTCCCGGCGGGTAGAGACAATGAGCAGTTCTTC. It encodes CASSFPAGRDNEQFF.

V is TRBV10-3 and J is TRBJ1-1; D is perhaps TRBD1 (5 bases). This CDR3 spans 15 amino acids. V was pared by 3 bases and J by 6 bases, with 17 bases between. The germline V gene encodes CDR1 ENHRY and CDR2 SYGVKD. In nucleotides, the CDR3 is TGTGCCATCAGTGACTACCGGGGGGGACGACCTGAAGCTTTCTTT. It yields the protein CAISDYRGGRPEAFF.

V gene TRBV7-8 combines with J gene TRBJ2-4, with unresolved D. The J call is in doubt because the DNA end fits TRBJ2-7 better. The CDR3 length is 15 residues. Germline loops: CDR1 SGHVS, CDR2 FQNEAQ. The CDR3 sequence is CASSPSPVPLYEQYF. As DNA, the CDR3 is TGTGCCAGCAGCCCATCACCAGTTCCACTCTACGAGCAGTACTTC.

For this clonotype: This may stem from a read error, because a much larger clone lies one nucleotide away. The chain employs TRBV5-1 and TRBJ2-7, with D possibly TRBD1 on 6 matching bases. The CDR3 covers 14 residues. Per germline, CDR1 SGHRS and CDR2 YFSETQ. The V end was cut by 0 bases, the J end by 5 bases, with 12 bases between. This CDR3 is CASSLGSRDNEQYF. In nucleotides, the CDR3 is TGCGCCAGCAGCTTGGGTAGCAGGGACAACGAGCAGTACTTC.

V gene TRBV7-2 combines with J gene TRBJ1-5; tentatively, D is TRBD1 (5 bases). In germline, CDR1 is SGHTA, CDR2 FQGNSA. The CDR3 is 12 residues long. Trimming pared 2 bases from V and 9 bases from J, leaving 8 bases between. The CDR3 loop is CASSLPGRPQHF. The DNA for the CDR3 is TGTGCCAGCAGCTTACCAGGGCGGCCCCAGCATTTT.

This chain's CDR3 is CASSQSRGVNYGYTF. CDR3 in DNA: TGTGCCAGCAGCCAGTCGAGGGGGGTTAACTATGGCTACACCTTC. The chain links TRBV3-1 to TRBJ1-2; weak D call: TRBD1 (6 bases). V was shortened by 3 bases and J by 1 base, with 12 bases between the two germline ends. This CDR3 spans 15 amino acids. Looked up from germline, CDR1 is LGHDT and CDR2 is YNNKEL (reference sequence).

In regard to this clonotype: A much bigger clone sits one base away, suggesting this may be a read error. V is TRBV2 and J is TRBJ2-7, with D uncertain. CDR3 length: 12 residues. CDR1 and CDR2 (germline): SNHLY, FYNNEI. In nucleotides, the CDR3 is TGTGCCAGCAGATCCCAAACCTACGAGCGGTACTTC. Protein: CASRSQTYERYF.